One and the same sample provided the 18 T cell receptor beta chains below, sequenced in a study of T cells after yellow fever vaccination. TCRdb ran MiXCR on the 5' RACE reads and lists one entry per CDR3 protein. The table shows under 400,000 distinct CDR3 sequences, with 11% occurring only once. The specimen was PBMCs, collected on the day of the first yellow fever vaccination. The receptors shown here come from a man aged 18 to 29 who received the YFV17D yellow fever vaccine.

The sample holds a few counts of this clonotype. This chain joins TRBV4-3 and TRBJ2-3, with unresolved D. The CDR3 extends over 13 amino acids. Germline CDR1 reads LGHNA; CDR2 reads YSLEER. V lost 3 bases, J lost 7 bases, and 11 bases lay in between. DNA for the CDR3: TGCGCCAGCAGCCAGGGATTCCGAAATACGCAGTATTTT. It yields the protein CASSQGFRNTQYF.

The chain combines TRBV11-2 with TRBJ1-2, with D possibly TRBD1 on 5 matching bases. The V gene lost 4 bases and the J gene lost 6 bases, with 9 bases spanning the gap. The germline gives CDR1 SGHAT, CDR2 FQNNGV. The CDR3 has 12 amino acids. For the CDR3, the DNA is TGTGCCAGCAGCTCGGAGGGGAATGGCTACACCTTC. The encoded protein is CASSSEGNGYTF.

The chain carries TRBV20-1 and TRBJ2-7, with TRBD1 matching 8 bases. CDR3 length: 14 amino acids. Trimming cost V 6 bases and J 1 base; bases outside gene matches: 8. CDR1 is DFQATT, CDR2 SNEGSKA, per germline (reference sequence). CDR3 in DNA: TGCAGTGCGGCCCCAGGGGGCAGGTCCTACGAGCAGTACGTC. Translating gives CSAAPGGRSYEQYV.

This clonotype was seen a few times. This chain links TRBV5-1 with TRBJ1-1; D gene ambiguous. The CDR3 runs 14 residues. CDR1 is SGHRS, CDR2 YFSETQ, per germline. The V end lost 2 bases, the J end lost 10 bases, and 18 bases lay between the germline ends. CDR3 sequence: CASSFKPGLLRAFF. The DNA for the CDR3 is TGCGCCAGCAGCTTTAAACCCGGGCTCCTCCGAGCTTTCTTT. Together with reference TRBV5-1 and TRBJ1-1, the CDR3 gives the full variable domain: KAGVTQTPRYLIKTRGQQVTLSCSPISGHRSVSWYQQTPGQGLQFLFEYFSETQRNKGNFPGRFSGRQFSNSRSEMNVSTLELGDSALYLCASSFKPGLLRAFFGQGTRLTVV.

The CDR3 protein is CASSAQANQPQHF. CDR3 bases: TGTGCCAGCAGTGCACAGGCCAATCAGCCCCAGCATTTT. V gene TRBV27 combines with J gene TRBJ1-5, with a possible D match to TRBD1 (5 bases). Germline V gives CDR1 MNHEY, CDR2 SMNVEV (reference sequence). The CDR3 is 13 amino acids. With 5 bases removed from V and 3 bases from J, the gap between germline ends came to 8 bases.

The V call is TRBV27, the J call TRBJ2-6; D uncertain. The V end lost 2 bases, the J end lost 0 bases, and 11 bases lay between the germline ends. CDR1 and CDR2 from the germline V gene are MNHEY and SMNVEV (reference sequence). This CDR3 spans 17 amino acids. The CDR3: CASSLRQASSGANVLTF. CDR3 nucleotides: TGTGCCAGCAGTTTACGGCAGGCCAGCTCTGGGGCCAACGTCCTGACTTTC.

This clonotype was seen a few times. V usage is TRBV4-1 and J usage is TRBJ2-5; TRBD1 might be the D (6 bases). The CDR3 length is 16 residues. CDR1 and CDR2 (germline): MGHRA, YSYEKL. V was trimmed by 2 bases and J by 1 base, leaving 14 bases between them. The CDR3 DNA reads as TGCGCCAGCAGCCAAATCCTCGGACAGCTCCAAGAGACCCAGTACTTC. This translates into CASSQILGQLQETQYF.

The V gene is TRBV18, the J gene TRBJ2-4; 8 bases are a match to TRBD1. This CDR3 comprises 19 residues. Germline V gene lookup returns CDR1 KGHSH and CDR2 LQKENI. The ends lost 4 bases at V and 1 base at J; junction bases unmatched: 15. In DNA form, the CDR3 reads TGTGCCAGCTCACGGATCGAACAGGGGGTTGGAGTTGCCAAAAACATTCAGTACTTC. Translated: CASSRIEQGVGVAKNIQYF.

The rearrangement joins TRBV9 to TRBJ2-3, with D possibly called TRBD1 or TRBD2 (6 bases each). The germline V and J ends were trimmed by 0 bases and 3 bases, with 14 bases remaining between them. The CDR3 runs to 16 residues. Germline CDR1 and CDR2: SGDLS and YYNGEE. CDR3 residues: CASSVAGGQGTDTQYF. The CDR3 bases are TGTGCCAGCAGCGTAGCTGGGGGGCAGGGGACAGATACGCAGTATTTT.

This clonotype was counted a few times. The genes are TRBV4-3 and TRBJ2-5; maybe TRBD2 (6 bases). With 8 bases removed from V and 2 bases from J, the gap between germline ends came to 12 bases. Looked up from germline, CDR1 is LGHNA and CDR2 is YSLEER. The CDR3 runs to 13 residues. The CDR3 is CASGRTVQETQYF. The DNA of the CDR3 is TGCGCCAGCGGGAGGACGGTACAAGAGACCCAGTACTTC.

This clonotype came up a few times. The chain links TRBV6-2 or TRBV6-3 to TRBJ2-3; D possibly corresponds to TRBD2 (6 bases). Trimming cost V 7 bases and J 5 bases, with 28 bases left between them. This CDR3 region has 18 residues. The germline V gene has CDR1 MNHEY and CDR2 SVGEGT. In DNA form, the CDR3 reads TGTGCCAGCAACTACCCGGCGGGACTTCCACGCCGAAGAGATACGCAGTATTTT. Translation gives CASNYPAGLPRRRDTQYF.

The gene calls are TRBV6-2 or TRBV6-3 and TRBJ2-5; D perhaps matches TRBD2 (5 bases). The germline V gene encodes CDR1 MNHEY and CDR2 SVGEGT. This CDR3 is built from 12 residues. Trimming stripped 4 bases from V and 4 bases from J, with 7 bases between. The CDR3, as DNA: TGTGCCAGCAGTTGGACTGTAGAGACCCAGTACTTC. This sequence encodes CASSWTVETQYF.

This clonotype has ten or more counts. The CDR3 loop is CASSFPIELQNREKLFF. The CDR3 DNA sequence: TGTGCCAGCAGCTTCCCCATTGAATTACAAAATAGGGAAAAACTGTTTTTT. The chain is built from TRBV7-9 and TRBJ1-4; D ambiguous. CDR1 is SEHNR, CDR2 FQNEAQ, per germline (reference sequence). The length of the CDR3 is 17 residues. Trimming took 3 bases from V and 8 from J, leaving 22 bases between them.

The chain uses TRBV20-1 and TRBJ2-6, with a possible D match to TRBD1 (6 bases). The CDR3 extends over 12 amino acids. CDR1 is DFQATT and CDR2 is SNEGSKA in the germline V gene (reference sequence). CDR3 in amino acids: CSGQSGANVLTF. The DNA for the CDR3 is TGCAGCGGACAGTCTGGGGCCAACGTCCTGACTTTC.

V gene TRBV5-4 combines with J gene TRBJ1-1; D gene ambiguous. The CDR3 has 14 amino acids. The ends were cut back, 3 bases at V and 0 bases at J, with 9 bases in the middle. CDR1 SGHNT and CDR2 YYREEE come from the germline V gene (reference sequence). The CDR3: CASSSVELNTEAFF. The CDR3 region has the DNA TGTGCCAGCAGCTCGGTAGAACTGAACACTGAAGCTTTCTTT. The whole variable domain, filled in from reference TRBV5-4 and TRBJ1-1, reads ETGVTQSPTHLIKTRGQQVTLRCSSQSGHNTVSWYQQALGQGPQFIFQYYREEENGRGNFPPRFSGLQFPNYSSELNVNALELDDSALYLCASSSVELNTEAFFGQGTRLTVV.

This clonotype was observed a few times. The chain is built from TRBV5-1 and TRBJ2-2; 8 bases fit TRBD2. Losses at the gene ends were 3 bases for V and 8 bases for J; bases not matched to a gene: 9. Germline V gene lookup returns CDR1 SGHRS and CDR2 YFSETQ. CDR3 length: 15 residues. The CDR3 here is CASSWRPGLGGELFF. In DNA form, the CDR3 reads TGCGCCAGCAGCTGGAGACCGGGACTAGGAGGGGAGCTGTTTTTT.

This rearrangement joins TRBV4-1 to TRBJ2-3; 7 bases agree with TRBD2. Germline CDR1 reads MGHRA; CDR2 reads YSYEKL. The CDR3 loop spans 12 amino acids. Unmatched junction bases numbered 1, after V lost 4 bases and J lost 6 bases. The CDR3 region has the DNA TGCGCCAGCAGCCGGCGGGGGGATACGCAGTATTTT. Translation gives CASSRRGDTQYF.

The chain carries TRBV5-1 and TRBJ2-5, with 8 positions matching TRBD1. V was clipped by 4 bases and J by 4 bases; unmatched bases: 12. Germline V gene lookup returns CDR1 SGHRS and CDR2 YFSETQ. The CDR3 loop spans 16 amino acids. CDR3 DNA sequence: TGCGCCAGCAGCAGGACCGGGACAGGCCGCTCAGAGACCCAGTACTTC. This encodes CASSRTGTGRSETQYF.